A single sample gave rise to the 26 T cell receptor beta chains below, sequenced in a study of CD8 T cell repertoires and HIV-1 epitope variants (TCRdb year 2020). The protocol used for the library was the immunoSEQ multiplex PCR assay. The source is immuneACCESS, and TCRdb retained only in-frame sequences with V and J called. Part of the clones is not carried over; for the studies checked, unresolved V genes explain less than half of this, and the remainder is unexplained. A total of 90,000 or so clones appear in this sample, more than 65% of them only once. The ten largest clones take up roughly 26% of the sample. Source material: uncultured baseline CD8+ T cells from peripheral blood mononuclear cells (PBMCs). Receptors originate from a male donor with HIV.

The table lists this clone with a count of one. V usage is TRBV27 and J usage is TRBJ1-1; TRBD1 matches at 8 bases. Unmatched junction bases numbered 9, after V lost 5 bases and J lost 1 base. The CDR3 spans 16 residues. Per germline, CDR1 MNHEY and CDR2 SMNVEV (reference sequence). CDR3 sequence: CASSPRTGRGNTEAFF. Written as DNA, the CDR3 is TGTGCCAGCAGTCCCAGGACAGGGAGGGGGAACACTGAAGCTTTCTTT.

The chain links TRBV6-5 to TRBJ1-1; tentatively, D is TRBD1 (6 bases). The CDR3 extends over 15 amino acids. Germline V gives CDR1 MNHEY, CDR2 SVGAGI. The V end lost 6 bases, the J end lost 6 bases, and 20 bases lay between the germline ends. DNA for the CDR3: TGTGCCAGCAGCAAGCAGGGGTATCGTCGCGCTGAAGCTTTCTTT. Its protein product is CASSKQGYRRAEAFF.

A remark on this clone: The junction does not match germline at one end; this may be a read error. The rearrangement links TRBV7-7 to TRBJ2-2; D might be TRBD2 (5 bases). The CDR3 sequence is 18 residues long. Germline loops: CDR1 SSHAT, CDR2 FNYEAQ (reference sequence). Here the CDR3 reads CASSLGPFSGANTGELFF. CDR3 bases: TGTGCTAGCAGCTTAGGCCCCTTCAGCGGCGCGAACACCGGGGAGCTGTTTTTT.

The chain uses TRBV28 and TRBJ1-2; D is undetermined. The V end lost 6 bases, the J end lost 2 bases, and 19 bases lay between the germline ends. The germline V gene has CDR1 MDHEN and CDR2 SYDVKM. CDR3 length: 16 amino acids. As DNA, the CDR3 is TGTGCCAGCAGCCAAGGGTATTCCAAAATCAACTATGGCTACACCTTC. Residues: CASSQGYSKINYGYTF.

In nucleotides, the CDR3 is TGTGCCAGTACTACATTGGACAGGGCGGGGTACGAGCAGTACTTC. This encodes CASTTLDRAGYEQYF. The chain uses TRBV6-5 and TRBJ2-7, with 8 nucleotides matching TRBD1. CDR3 length: 15 amino acids. The trim removed 9 bases at V and 4 bases at J, leaving 14 bases unmatched. Germline CDR1 MNHEY, CDR2 SVGAGI.

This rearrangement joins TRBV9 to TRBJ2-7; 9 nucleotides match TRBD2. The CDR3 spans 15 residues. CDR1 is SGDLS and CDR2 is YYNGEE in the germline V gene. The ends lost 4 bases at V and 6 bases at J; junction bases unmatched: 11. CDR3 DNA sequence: TGTGCCAGCAGCATTGGGGCTAGCGGGGTAGGCGAGCAGTACTTC. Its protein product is CASSIGASGVGEQYF.

The CDR3 loop reads CASSEDRWAFF. DNA of the CDR3: TGTGCCAGCAGTGAGGACAGGTGGGCTTTCTTT. The V and J genes are TRBV6-6 and TRBJ1-1; 7 nucleotides align to TRBD1. The CDR3 extends over 11 amino acids. Per germline, CDR1 MNHNY and CDR2 SVGAGI (reference sequence). V lost 5 bases and J lost 11; bases outside the gene matches: 5.

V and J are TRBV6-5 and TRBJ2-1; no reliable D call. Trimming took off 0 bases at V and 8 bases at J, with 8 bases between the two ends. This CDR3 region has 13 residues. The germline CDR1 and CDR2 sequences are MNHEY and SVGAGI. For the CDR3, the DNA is TGTGCCAGCAGTTACTCGACGGCCGATGAGCAGTTCTTC. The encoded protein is CASSYSTADEQFF.

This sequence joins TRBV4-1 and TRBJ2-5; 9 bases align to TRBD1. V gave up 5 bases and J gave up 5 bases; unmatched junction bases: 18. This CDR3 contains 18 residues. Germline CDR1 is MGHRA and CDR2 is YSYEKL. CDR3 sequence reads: CASSAGLLTTGGRETQYF. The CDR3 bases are TGCGCCAGCAGCGCAGGCCTTTTGACGACAGGGGGAAGGGAGACCCAGTACTTC.

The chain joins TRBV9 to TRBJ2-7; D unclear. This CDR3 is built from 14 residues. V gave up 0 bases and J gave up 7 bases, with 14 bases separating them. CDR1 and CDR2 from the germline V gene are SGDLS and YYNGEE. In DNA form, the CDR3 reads TGTGCCAGCAGCGTAGATCCCGCGGCGGCGGAGCAGTACTTC. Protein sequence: CASSVDPAAAEQYF. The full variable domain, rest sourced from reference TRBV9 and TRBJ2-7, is DSGVTQTPKHLITATGQRVTLRCSPRSGDLSVYWYQQSLDQGLQFLIQYYNGEERAKGNILERFSAQQFPDLHSELNLSSLELGDSALYFCASSVDPAAAEQYFGPGTRLTVT.

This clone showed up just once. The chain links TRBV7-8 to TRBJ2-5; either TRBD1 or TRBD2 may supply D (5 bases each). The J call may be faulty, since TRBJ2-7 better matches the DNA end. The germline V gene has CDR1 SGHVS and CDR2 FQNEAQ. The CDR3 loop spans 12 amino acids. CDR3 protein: CASSPGTGEQYF. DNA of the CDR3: TGTGCCAGCAGCCCCGGGACGGGCGAGCAGTACTTC.

The CDR3 loop reads CASSEQGTGYNQPQHF. CDR3 DNA sequence: TGTGCCAGCAGTGAGCAGGGGACGGGATACAATCAGCCCCAGCATTTT. The V gene is TRBV6-1, the J gene TRBJ1-5, with D perhaps matching TRBD1 (6 bases). Germline V gives CDR1 MNHNS, CDR2 SASEGT. Trimming pared 3 bases from V and 3 bases from J, leaving 15 bases between. The CDR3 contains 16 residues.

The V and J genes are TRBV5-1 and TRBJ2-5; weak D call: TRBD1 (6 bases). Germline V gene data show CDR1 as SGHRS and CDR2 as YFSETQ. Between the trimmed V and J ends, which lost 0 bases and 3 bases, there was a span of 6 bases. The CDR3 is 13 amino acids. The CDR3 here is CASSLDREETQYF. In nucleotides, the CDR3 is TGCGCCAGCAGCTTGGACAGGGAAGAGACCCAGTACTTC.

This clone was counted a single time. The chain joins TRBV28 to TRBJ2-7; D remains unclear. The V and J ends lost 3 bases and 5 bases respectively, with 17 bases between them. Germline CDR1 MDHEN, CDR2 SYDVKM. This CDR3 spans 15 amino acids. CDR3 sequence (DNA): TGTGCCAGCAGTTTTGGTTGGGGATTGGCGGACGAGCAGTACTTC. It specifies CASSFGWGLADEQYF.

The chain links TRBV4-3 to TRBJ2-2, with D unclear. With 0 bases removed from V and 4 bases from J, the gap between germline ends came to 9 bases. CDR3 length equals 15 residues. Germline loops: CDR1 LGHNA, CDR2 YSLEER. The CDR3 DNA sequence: TGCGCCAGCAGCCAAGATAGAGCGAGCACCGGGGAGCTGTTTTTT. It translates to CASSQDRASTGELFF.

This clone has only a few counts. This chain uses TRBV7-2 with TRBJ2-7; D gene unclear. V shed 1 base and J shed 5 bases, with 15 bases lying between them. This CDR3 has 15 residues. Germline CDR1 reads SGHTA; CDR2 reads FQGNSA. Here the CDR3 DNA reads TGTGCCAGCAGCTTAGTGCCCGAAGCCCCTCACGAGCAGTACTTC. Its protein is CASSLVPEAPHEQYF. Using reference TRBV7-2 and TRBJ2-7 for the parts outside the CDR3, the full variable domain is GAGVSQSPSNKVTEKGKDVELRCDPISGHTALYWYRQSLGQGLEFLIYFQGNSAPDKSGLPSDRFSAERTGGSVSTLTIQRTQQEDSAVYLCASSLVPEAPHEQYFGPGTRLTVT.

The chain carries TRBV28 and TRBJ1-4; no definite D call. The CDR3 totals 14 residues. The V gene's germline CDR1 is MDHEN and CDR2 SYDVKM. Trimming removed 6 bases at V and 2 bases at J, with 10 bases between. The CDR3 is CASSSGVTNEKLFF. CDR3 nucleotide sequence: TGTGCCAGCAGCAGCGGGGTCACTAATGAAAAACTGTTTTTT.

CDR3 sequence (DNA): TGCAGCGTCCGTCGACAGGACCTTAGCACAGATACGCAGTATTTT. It specifies CSVRRQDLSTDTQYF. V and J are TRBV29-1 and TRBJ2-3, with D possibly TRBD1 on 6 matching bases. In germline, CDR1 is SQVTM, CDR2 ANQGSEA. Trimming removed 6 bases at V and 0 bases at J, with 16 bases between. The CDR3 runs to 15 residues.

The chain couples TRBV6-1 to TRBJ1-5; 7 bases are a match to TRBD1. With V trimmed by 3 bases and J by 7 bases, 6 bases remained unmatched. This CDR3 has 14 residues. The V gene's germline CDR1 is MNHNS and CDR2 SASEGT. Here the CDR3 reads CASSDLPTGQPQHF. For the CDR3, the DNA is TGTGCCAGCAGTGATCTTCCGACAGGGCAGCCCCAGCATTTT.

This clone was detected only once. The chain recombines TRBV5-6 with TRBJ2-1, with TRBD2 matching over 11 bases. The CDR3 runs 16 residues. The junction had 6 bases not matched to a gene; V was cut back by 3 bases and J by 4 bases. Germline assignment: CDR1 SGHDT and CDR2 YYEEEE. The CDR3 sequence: CASSSWTSGFYNEQFF. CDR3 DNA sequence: TGTGCCAGCAGCTCCTGGACTAGCGGGTTTTACAATGAGCAGTTCTTC.

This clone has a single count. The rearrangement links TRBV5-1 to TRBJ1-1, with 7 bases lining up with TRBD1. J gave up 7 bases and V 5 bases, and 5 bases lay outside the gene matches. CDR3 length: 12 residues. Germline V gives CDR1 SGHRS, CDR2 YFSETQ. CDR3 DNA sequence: TGCGCCAGCAGTCAGGGGACAGTTGAAGCTTTCTTT. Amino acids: CASSQGTVEAFF.

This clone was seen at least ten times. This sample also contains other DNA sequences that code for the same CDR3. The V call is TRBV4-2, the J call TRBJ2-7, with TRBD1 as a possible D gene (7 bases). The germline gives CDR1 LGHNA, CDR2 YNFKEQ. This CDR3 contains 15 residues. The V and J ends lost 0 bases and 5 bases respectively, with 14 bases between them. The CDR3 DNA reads TGTGCCAGCAGCCAAGAGAGGACAGGAGGGCACGAGCAGTACTTC. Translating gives CASSQERTGGHEQYF.

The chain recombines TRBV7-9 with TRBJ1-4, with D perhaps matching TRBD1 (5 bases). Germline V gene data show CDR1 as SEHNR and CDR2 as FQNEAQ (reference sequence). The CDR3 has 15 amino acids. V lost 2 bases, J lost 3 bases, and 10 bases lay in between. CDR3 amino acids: CASSLSGGPNEKLFF. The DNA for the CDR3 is TGTGCCAGCAGCTTATCTGGGGGACCTAATGAAAAACTGTTTTTT.

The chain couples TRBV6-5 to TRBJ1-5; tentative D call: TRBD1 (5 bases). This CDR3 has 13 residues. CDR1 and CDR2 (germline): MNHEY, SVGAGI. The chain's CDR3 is CAVSDSVNQPQHF. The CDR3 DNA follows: TGTGCAGTTTCCGACAGTGTAAATCAGCCCCAGCATTTT.

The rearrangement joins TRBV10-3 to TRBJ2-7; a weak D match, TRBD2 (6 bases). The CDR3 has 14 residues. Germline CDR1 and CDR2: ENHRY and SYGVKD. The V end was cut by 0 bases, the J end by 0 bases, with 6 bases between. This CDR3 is CAISESGGSYEQYF. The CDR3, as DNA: TGTGCCATCAGTGAGTCGGGGGGCTCCTACGAGCAGTACTTC.

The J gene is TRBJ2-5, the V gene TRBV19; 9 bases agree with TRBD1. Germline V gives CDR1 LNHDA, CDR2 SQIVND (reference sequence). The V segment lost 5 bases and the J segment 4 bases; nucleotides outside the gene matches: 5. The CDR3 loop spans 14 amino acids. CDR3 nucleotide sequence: TGTGCCAGTAGTTTGGGACAGGGACGAGAGACCCAGTACTTC. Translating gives CASSLGQGRETQYF. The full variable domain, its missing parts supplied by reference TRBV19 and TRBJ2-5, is DGGITQSPKYLFRKEGQNVTLSCEQNLNHDAMYWYRQDPGQGLRLIYYSQIVNDFQKGDIAEGYSVSREKKESFPLTVTSAQKNPTAFYLCASSLGQGRETQYFGPGTRLLVL.